The clone carrying this TCR beta chain was counted ten times or more. The data originate from a study of T cells in Graves' hyperthyroidism and ophthalmopathy. The V and J ends lost 6 bases and 2 bases respectively, with 20 bases between them. CDR1 and CDR2 from the germline V gene are DFQATT and SNEGSKA (reference sequence). The CDR3 totals 15 residues. It was RNA transcripts that yielded the amplified TCR beta CDR3 regions. A first-round RT-PCR of the TCR CDR3 used the HTBI primer set. TCRdb processed the multiplex PCR reads anew with MiXCR; each CDR3 protein has one entry. Among 370,000 or so distinct CDR3 sequences listed, about 13% were seen once.

J is TRBJ2-7 and V is TRBV20-1, with D uncertain. Sequences were obtained from blood. The TCR originated in a man aged 25-45 years with Graves' hyperthyroidism that later progressed to Graves' ophthalmopathy. The CDR3 spells CSAVGRALGTYEQYF. In DNA form, the CDR3 reads TGCAGTGCGGTAGGAAGGGCACTCGGTACCTACGAGCAGTACTTC.